This T cell receptor beta chain was retrieved from a study of shared clonotypes between healthy human individuals (dated by TCRdb to 2020 to 2021). For the wider study: The cohort comprised a couple of women and a few men aged 18 to 49 years. For each donor, CD4 naive and CD4 memory were each run on three plates, CD8 naive on two plates, and CD8 memory on one plate. The study deeply sequenced blood TCR repertoires of five healthy adults to estimate repertoire size and the extent of clonotype sharing between individuals. Different laboratories and diverse techniques were used to prepare libraries and sequence TCR repertoires, to increase sequencing depth and limit assay-specific biases. Each donor's leukapheresis produced roughly between roughly 0.85 and 9.5 billion PBMCs.

What the study reported, not specific to this receptor: Clonotypes shared by all four sorted-subset donors showed higher generation probabilities than non-shared clonotypes. Sharing across four donors was observed for approximately 4.6% of naive CD4, 3% to 3.5% of naive CD8, 2% to 2.5% of memory CD4, and about 0.4% of memory CD8 clonotypes. Rarefaction of sorted-subset datasets indicated incomplete sequencing despite the large sequencing depth. The small number of donors limited the genetic and exposure-history diversity represented. Sampling was limited to blood, and TCR repertoires in tissue likely differ from TCR repertoires in blood. Naive subsets generally had larger estimated clonotype richness than memory subsets. Based on pairwise subsampling, the degree of clonotype sharing among donors was expected to be affected by sequencing depth.

TCR CDR3 regions were amplified from genomic DNA by multiplex PCR using the deep immunoSEQ assay. Extracted genomic DNA from each cell subset was spread evenly across all wells of several immunoSEQ 96-well plates, with each plate serving as a replicate. For sorted subsets, roughly 200 ng of genomic DNA, equivalent to 25,000 to 35,000 T cell genomes, went into each replicate PCR. The purified libraries were quantified using a Qubit 3.0 fluorometer, sized with a Bioanalyzer 2100, and then quantified again using the KAPA Library Quantification kit. Every immunoSEQ 96-well plate was sequenced on a dedicated single-read 150-cycle Illumina NextSeq 550 flow cell. As for the authors' bioinformatics: Because the immunoSEQ output included only junctional sequences and no quality scores, the filtering could not be the same as the filtering used for full-length reads. Sequences were annotated with PyIR, a Python wrapper for IgBLAST v1.9, and V/J genes and CDR3 were assigned using IMGT germline references. Reads with weak V/J assignments (E-value above 1e-6), missing CDR3, stop codons, out-of-frame junctions, or ambiguous translated residues were removed. A V3J clonotype was defined by an identical inferred V gene, J gene, and CDR3 amino acid sequence. To compute the percentage overlap between repertoires, the number of shared unique clonotypes was divided by the size of the smaller repertoire. RTK rarefaction, the Chao1 estimator, and Recon v2.1 estimates of unobserved clonotypes were used to assess repertoire richness. OLGA was used to compute generation probabilities for all TCRbeta clonotypes that the gDNA method yielded from several donors. TCRdb provides this immuneACCESS table in a form limited to in-frame rearrangements. Some clones are lacking; in checked studies, under half of them reflect an unresolved V gene, and why the rest are absent is not known. Clone size and V and J calls were adopted from that table, with D and trimming inferred from the DNA. The sample table records approximately 1.5 million clones; about 98.5% of these occur just once. Of the sample, around 0.38% is held by the ten largest clones.

The donors were healthy, HIV-negative adults who had no recently reported acute infections or vaccinations. Only Caucasian adults living in Nashville, Tennessee, USA were represented among the donors. Magnetic negative selection was used to enrich CD4+ T cells, after which naive cells were positively selected on CD45RA and the negative fraction became the memory subset. Blood was obtained by leukapheresis, after which PBMCs were separated by Ficoll-Histopaque density gradient centrifugation and cryopreserved in liquid nitrogen vapor phase. Purity and quantity of every magnetically sorted T cell population were checked by analytical flow cytometry. Genomic DNA was isolated from every sorted fraction and measured by UV absorbance on a Nanodrop 2000c. The CDR3 contains 17 residues, cysteine and phenylalanine counted. Kept here is only the CDR3 DNA, which spans 51 bases and is read in frame from base 1. The junction carries 13 bases between V and J, which are trimmed by 1 base and 0 bases respectively. Reading the germline V gene gives CDR1 KGHSH and CDR2 LQKENI.

As concerns this clone: Its binding antigen is unknown. Base-call qualities are not available, and no considerably larger clone is one nucleotide away.

The chain employs TRBV18 and TRBJ1-3, with no confident D gene call. The specimen was naive CD4+ T cells sorted from blood. In light of the paper, this sample's cell subset or site label describes: CD45RA+ positively selected. This receptor was identified in a man younger than 40 in good health. In nucleotides, the sequence is TGTGCCAGCTCACCACTCGGGGAGGGCCTCTCTGGAAACACCATATATTTT. Translated, it reads CASSPLGEGLSGNTIYF.